This T cell receptor beta chain was captured by sequencing in a study of blood T cell repertoires in COVID-19. Study context: COVID-19 samples, acute and convalescent, were from the United States, Italy and Spain. Nucleic acid was either cDNA or gDNA, and it came from T cells, B-cell-depleted T cells, or PBMCs.

V lost 4 bases, J lost 5 bases, and 27 bases lay in between. From germline, CDR1 is SGDLS and CDR2 YYNGEE. This CDR3 has 19 residues. Original methodology: From reference gene primer amplification, estimates of nucleated cell counts were derived. The assay was immunoSEQ multiplex PCR, and TCRdb's table has in-frame clones only and misses some. The DNA gave D and trimming, while V, J and clone size come from that table. Seen here are about 220,000 clones, roughly 80% observed once, and the top ten hold roughly 3%. The chain uses TRBV9 and TRBJ1-4; possible D gene TRBD1, 5 bases. The clonotype originates from a woman aged 25 to 39 who had recovered from COVID-19. Sequencing input: peripheral blood. CDR3 in amino acids: CASSPSQPGEGSPNEKLFF. In DNA, the CDR3 is TGTGCCAGCAGCCCATCCCAACCGGGGGAGGGGTCCCCAAATGAAAAACTGTTTTTT.